This T cell receptor (beta chain) was captured by sequencing in a study of CD8 T cells in ankylosing spondylitis (TCRdb year 2017). Broadly, across the study: T cell receptor beta repertoires were profiled in healthy donors and ankylosing spondylitis patients so that disease-linked TCR variants could be found. In total, the full study cohort was made up of nearly 110 healthy donors and some 26 ankylosing spondylitis patients. Peripheral blood samples were taken, and synovial fluid was additionally collected from ankylosing spondylitis patients. Study-level results and caveats: Some motif variants had previously been reported in the synovial fluid and blood of reactive arthritis patients, which suggests shared mechanisms of disease initiation. According to the report, matched synovial fluid samples from ankylosing spondylitis patients were significantly enriched for the disease-linked clones. A TCR beta motif of eight highly homologous amino acid variants appeared characteristic of blood from ankylosing spondylitis patients. The disease-linked clones showed a CD8+ phenotype and occurred at relatively low frequencies in peripheral blood.

V drops 6 bases and J drops 14 bases, leaving 20 bases in between. CDR1 is given as KGHSH and CDR2 as LQKENI, both from the germline V gene. The CDR3 measures 14 amino acids from cysteine to phenylalanine. Only CDR3 DNA remains: 42 bases, in frame from the first base. Sequenced on an Illumina HiSeq 2500. Quantitative 5'-RACE with molecular barcodes was the method used to prepare the TCR beta libraries. From the authors' description of their analysis: To identify disease-linked TCR variants, a new computational method was used, one built on a probabilistic model of VDJ rearrangement. TCRdb trimmed public reads at Q25 via fastp, called clones via MiXCR and kept in-frame beta chains. CDR3 protein duplicates are merged, each entry listing the most common genes and DNA. The V and J calls reflect TCRdb's pipeline rather than the authors' work. This sample comprises about 160,000 distinct CDR3 sequences, around 17% of them detected only once. The ten largest clones capture about 8.2% of the sample.

In its sample, this clonotype was seen a few times. Its antigen target is currently unknown. No base quality information exists; no much larger clone differs at one position. This clonotype was sampled from a male donor with ankylosing spondylitis or in good health (not recorded which). Specimen: blood, either unsorted or a sorted T cell fraction (not recorded which). This sequence uses TRBV18 and TRBJ1-6; TRBD1 is possibly the D segment (5 matching bases). The nucleotide sequence is given as TGTGCCAGCTCGCCCGGGACGGAGACGGCGGCCCTCCACTTT. This codes for CASSPGTETAALHF.